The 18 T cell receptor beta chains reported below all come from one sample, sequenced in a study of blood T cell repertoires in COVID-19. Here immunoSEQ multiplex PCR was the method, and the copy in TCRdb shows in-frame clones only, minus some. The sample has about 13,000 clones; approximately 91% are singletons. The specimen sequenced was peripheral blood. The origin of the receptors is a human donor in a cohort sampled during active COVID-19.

CDR3 DNA: TGCGCCAGCAGCCTACGTCAGACTAGCGGGACCATAAACACCGGGGAGCTGTTTTTT. Translated: CASSLRQTSGTINTGELFF. The V gene is TRBV4-1, the J gene TRBJ2-2; 11 bases map to TRBD2. The CDR3 length is 19 residues. Per germline, CDR1 MGHRA and CDR2 YSYEKL. V shed 4 bases and J 2 bases; nucleotides not matched to a gene: 12.

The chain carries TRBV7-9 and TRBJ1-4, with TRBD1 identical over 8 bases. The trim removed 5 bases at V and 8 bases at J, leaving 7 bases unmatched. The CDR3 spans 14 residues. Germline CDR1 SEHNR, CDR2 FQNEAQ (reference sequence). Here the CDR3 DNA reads TGTGCCAGCAGCCGAGGACAGGGTGGGGAAAAACTGTTTTTT. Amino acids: CASSRGQGGEKLFF. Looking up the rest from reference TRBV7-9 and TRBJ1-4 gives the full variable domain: DTGVSQNPRHKITKRGQNVTFRCDPISEHNRLYWYRQTLGQGPEFLTYFQNEAQLEKSRLLSDRFSAERPKGSFSTLEIQRTEQGDSAMYLCASSRGQGGEKLFFGSGTQLSVL.

CDR3 nucleotide sequence: TGTGCCAGCAGCCAAGATAAAAATCAGCCCCAGCATTTT. Its protein is CASSQDKNQPQHF. The V call is TRBV3-1 (or the pseudogene TRBV3-2), the J call TRBJ1-5; D not certain. Trimming removed 0 bases at V and 4 bases at J, with 4 bases between. This CDR3 contains 13 residues. Germline assignment: CDR1 LGHDT and CDR2 YNNKEL (reference sequence).

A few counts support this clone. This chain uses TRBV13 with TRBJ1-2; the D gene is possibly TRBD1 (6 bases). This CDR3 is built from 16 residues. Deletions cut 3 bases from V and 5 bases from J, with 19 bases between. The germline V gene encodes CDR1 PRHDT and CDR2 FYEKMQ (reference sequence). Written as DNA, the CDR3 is TGTGCCAGCAGCTTGGGACGGGGAGAAGGGGGTTATGGCTACACCTTC. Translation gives CASSLGRGEGGYGYTF.

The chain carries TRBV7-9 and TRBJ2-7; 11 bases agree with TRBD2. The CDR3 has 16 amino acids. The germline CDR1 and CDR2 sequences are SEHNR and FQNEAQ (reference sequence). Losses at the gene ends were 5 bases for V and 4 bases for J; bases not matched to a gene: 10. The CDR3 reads CASSPRASGGLYEQYF. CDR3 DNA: TGTGCCAGCAGCCCTCGGGCTAGCGGGGGGCTATACGAGCAGTACTTC.

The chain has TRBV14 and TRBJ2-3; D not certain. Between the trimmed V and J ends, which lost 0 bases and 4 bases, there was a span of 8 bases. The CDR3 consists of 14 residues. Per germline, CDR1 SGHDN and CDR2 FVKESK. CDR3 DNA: TGTGCCAGCAGCCAAGACAGCACAGCAGATACGCAGTATTTT. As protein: CASSQDSTADTQYF.

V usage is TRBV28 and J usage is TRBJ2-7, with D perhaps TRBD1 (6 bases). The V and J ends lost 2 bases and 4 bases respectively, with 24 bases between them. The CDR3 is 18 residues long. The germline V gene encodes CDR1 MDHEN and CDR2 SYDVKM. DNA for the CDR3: TGTGCCAGCAGTTTAGTCCAGGGGTCGATTCCGATTGTGTACGAGCAGTACTTC. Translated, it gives CASSLVQGSIPIVYEQYF.

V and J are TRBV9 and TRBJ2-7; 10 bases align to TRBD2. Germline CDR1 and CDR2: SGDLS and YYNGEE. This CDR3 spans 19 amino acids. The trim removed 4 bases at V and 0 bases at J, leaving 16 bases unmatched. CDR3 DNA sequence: TGTGCCAGCAGCCTCGACTCTCTAGCGGGAGACACCTACTCCTACGAGCAGTACTTC. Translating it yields CASSLDSLAGDTYSYEQYF.

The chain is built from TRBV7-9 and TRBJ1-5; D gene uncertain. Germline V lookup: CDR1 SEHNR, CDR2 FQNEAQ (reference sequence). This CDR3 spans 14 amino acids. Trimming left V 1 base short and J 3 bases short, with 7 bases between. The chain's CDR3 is CASSLDLSNQPQHF. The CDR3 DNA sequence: TGTGCCAGCAGCTTAGATCTGTCCAATCAGCCCCAGCATTTT. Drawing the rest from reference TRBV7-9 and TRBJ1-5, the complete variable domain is DTGVSQNPRHKITKRGQNVTFRCDPISEHNRLYWYRQTLGQGPEFLTYFQNEAQLEKSRLLSDRFSAERPKGSFSTLEIQRTEQGDSAMYLCASSLDLSNQPQHFGDGTRLSIL.

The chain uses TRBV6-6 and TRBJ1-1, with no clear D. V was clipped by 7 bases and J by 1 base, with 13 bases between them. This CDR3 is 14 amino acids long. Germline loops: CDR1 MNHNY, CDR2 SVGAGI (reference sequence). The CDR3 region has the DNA TGTGCCAGCACCCCGACCCGGAGGAACACTGAAGCTTTCTTT. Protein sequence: CASTPTRRNTEAFF.

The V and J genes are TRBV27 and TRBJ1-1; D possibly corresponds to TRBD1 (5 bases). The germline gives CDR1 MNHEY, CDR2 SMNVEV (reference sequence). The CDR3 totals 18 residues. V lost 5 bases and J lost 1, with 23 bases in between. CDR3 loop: CASSDRGGGIVKNTEAFF. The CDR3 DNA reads TGTGCCAGCAGTGATAGGGGTGGAGGGATCGTCAAGAACACTGAAGCTTTCTTT.

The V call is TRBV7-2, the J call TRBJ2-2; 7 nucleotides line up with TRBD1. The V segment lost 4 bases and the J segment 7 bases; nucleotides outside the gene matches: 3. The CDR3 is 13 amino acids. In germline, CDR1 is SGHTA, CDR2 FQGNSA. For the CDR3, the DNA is TGTGCCAGCAGCTCCCGACAGGGCGGGGAGCTGTTTTTT. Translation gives CASSSRQGGELFF.

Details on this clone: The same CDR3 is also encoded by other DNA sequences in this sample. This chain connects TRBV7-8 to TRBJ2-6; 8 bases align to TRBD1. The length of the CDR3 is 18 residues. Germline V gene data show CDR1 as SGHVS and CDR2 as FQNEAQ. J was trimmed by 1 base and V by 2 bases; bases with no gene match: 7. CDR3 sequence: CASSLRDRILSGANVLTF. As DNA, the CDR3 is TGTGCCAGCAGCTTAAGGGACAGGATTCTATCTGGGGCCAACGTCCTGACTTTC.

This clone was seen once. The CDR3 DNA sequence: TGTGCCACCAGTGAACCAGGGATGGAGTACACCGGGGAGCTGTTTTTT. This translates into CATSEPGMEYTGELFF. The chain recombines TRBV24-1 with TRBJ2-2; weak D call: TRBD1 (5 bases). CDR3 length: 16 amino acids. Germline CDR1 KGHDR, CDR2 SFDVKD. The V end was cut by 4 bases, the J end by 3 bases, with 14 bases between.

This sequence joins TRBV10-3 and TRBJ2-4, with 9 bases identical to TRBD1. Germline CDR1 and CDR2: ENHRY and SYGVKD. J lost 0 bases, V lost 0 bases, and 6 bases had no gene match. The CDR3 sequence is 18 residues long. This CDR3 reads CAISESKQGQGAKNIQYF. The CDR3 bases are TGTGCCATCAGTGAGTCCAAACAGGGACAGGGAGCCAAAAACATTCAGTACTTC.

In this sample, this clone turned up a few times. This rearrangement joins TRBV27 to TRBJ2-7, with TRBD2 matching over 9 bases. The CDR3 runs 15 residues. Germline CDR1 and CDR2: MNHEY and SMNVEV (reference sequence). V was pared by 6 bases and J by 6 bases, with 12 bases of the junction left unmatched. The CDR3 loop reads CASSLGAGGGFEQYF. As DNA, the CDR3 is TGTGCCAGCAGCCTCGGGGCGGGAGGGGGTTTCGAGCAGTACTTC.

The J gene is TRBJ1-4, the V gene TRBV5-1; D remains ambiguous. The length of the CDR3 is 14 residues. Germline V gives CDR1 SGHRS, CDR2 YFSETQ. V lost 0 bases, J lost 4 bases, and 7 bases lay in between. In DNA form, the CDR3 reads TGCGCCAGCAGCTTGGCAGGTTATAATGAAAAACTGTTTTTT. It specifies CASSLAGYNEKLFF.

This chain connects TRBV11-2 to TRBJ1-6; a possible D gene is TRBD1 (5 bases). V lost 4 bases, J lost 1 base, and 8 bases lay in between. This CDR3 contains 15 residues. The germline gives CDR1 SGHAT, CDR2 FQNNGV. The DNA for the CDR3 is TGTGCCAGCAGCTCTCAGGGTTCCTATAATTCACCCCTCCACTTT. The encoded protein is CASSSQGSYNSPLHF.